The 28 T cell receptor beta chains below were found in one sample sequenced in a study of molecular identifiers for immune sequencing clone quantification. TCRdb reprocessed the PCR reads with MiXCR, giving one entry per CDR3 protein. The sample lists about 35,000 distinct CDR3 sequences; about a fifth were seen once. The specimen sequenced was naive CD8+ T cells from blood, with Jurkat cell RNA spiked in. Regarding subset: FACS-sorted CD8+CD4-CCR7+CD45RA+ naive T cells. These TCRs come from a human donor in good health. Some libraries in this study had Jurkat cell RNA spiked in.

In this sample, this clonotype turned up many times. The chain employs TRBV6-1 and TRBJ1-5, with D possibly being TRBD1 (6 bases). From germline, CDR1 is MNHNS and CDR2 SASEGT. The V end lost 6 bases, the J end lost 5 bases, and 17 bases lay between the germline ends. There are 15 residues in the CDR3. CDR3 loop: CASSRLDSTYQPQHF. In nucleotides, the CDR3 is TGTGCCAGCAGCCGTTTGGACAGCACCTATCAGCCCCAGCATTTT.

This clonotype has ten or more counts. The chain employs TRBV12-3 or TRBV12-4 and TRBJ2-5, with 8 bases lining up with TRBD1. This CDR3 spans 15 amino acids. Unmatched junction bases numbered 6, after V lost 2 bases and J lost 4 bases. The CDR3 coding sequence is TGTGCCAGCAGTTTAAAGCCAGGGGGCCGAGAGACCCAGTACTTC. Protein: CASSLKPGGRETQYF.

In this sample, this clonotype is medium-sized. The chain uses TRBV6-2 or TRBV6-3 and TRBJ2-1; D gene ambiguous. V lost 4 bases and J 8 bases, leaving 6 bases between the germline ends. Germline assignment: CDR1 MNHEY and CDR2 SVGEGT. The CDR3 is 11 residues long. In DNA, the CDR3 is TGTGCCAGCAGTTTTAAGGATGAGCAGTTCTTC. Its translation: CASSFKDEQFF.

A remark on this clonotype: Without the conserved terminal phenylalanine or tryptophan, this CDR3 likely stems from a read error. The chain combines TRBV29-1 with TRBJ2-3, with TRBD2 matching 12 bases. The germline gives CDR1 SQVTM, CDR2 ANQGSEA. Trimming cost V 4 bases and J 3 bases; bases outside gene matches: 5. The CDR3 consists of 15 residues. The CDR3 reads CSVGLAGVITDTQYS. The CDR3 nucleotides are TGCAGCGTTGGACTAGCGGGAGTAATAACAGATACGCAGTATTCT.

The rearrangement joins TRBV7-3 to TRBJ2-5; possible D gene TRBD2, 5 bases. Germline CDR1 reads SGHTA; CDR2 reads FQGTGA. CDR3 length: 14 residues. V shed 0 bases and J shed 0 bases, with 5 bases lying between them. This CDR3 reads CASSLTGDQETQYF. CDR3 bases: TGTGCCAGCAGCTTAACGGGAGACCAAGAGACCCAGTACTTC. Combining the CDR3 with reference TRBV7-3 and TRBJ2-5 gives the whole variable domain GAGVSQTPSNKVTEKGKYVELRCDPISGHTALYWYRQSLGQGPEFLIYFQGTGAADDSGLPNDRFFAVRPEGSVSTLKIQRTERGDSAVYLCASSLTGDQETQYFGPGTRLLVL.

This clonotype was observed many times. This chain links TRBV7-8 with TRBJ2-3, with unresolved D. The V end lost 1 base, the J end lost 5 bases, and 10 bases lay between the germline ends. This CDR3 is built from 14 residues. The germline gives CDR1 SGHVS, CDR2 FQNEAQ. The CDR3 spells CASSLGPRQDTQYF. The CDR3 DNA sequence: TGTGCCAGCAGCTTAGGACCCCGTCAAGATACGCAGTATTTT. Filled out from reference TRBV7-8 and TRBJ2-3, the complete variable domain reads GAGVSQSPRYKVAKRGQDVALRCDPISGHVSLFWYQQALGQGPEFLTYFQNEAQLDKSGLPSDRFFAERPEGSVSTLKIQRTQQEDSAVYLCASSLGPRQDTQYFGPGTRLTVL.

This clonotype was seen at least ten times. The chain uses TRBV5-1 and TRBJ2-7; no reliable D call. CDR1 SGHRS and CDR2 YFSETQ come from the germline V gene. Trimming took off 1 base at V and 1 base at J, with 18 bases between the two ends. The CDR3 consists of 17 residues. CDR3 nucleotides: TGCGCCAGCAGCTTGACCGGGCCCGACGACGGATCCTACGAGCAGTACTTC. Encoded protein: CASSLTGPDDGSYEQYF.

The CDR3 DNA reads as TGCAGCGTGTGGACAGGGGACTACGAGCAGTACTTC. Translated: CSVWTGDYEQYF. The V and J genes are TRBV29-1 and TRBJ2-7; TRBD1 agrees at 9 bases. In germline, CDR1 is SQVTM, CDR2 ANQGSEA. With V trimmed by 6 bases and J by 3 bases, 3 bases remained unmatched. The CDR3 consists of 12 residues.

This clonotype was observed at least ten times. The V and J genes are TRBV7-9 and TRBJ2-7; 9 nucleotides line up with TRBD1. The CDR3 totals 14 residues. Trimming took 1 base from V and 4 from J; bases not matched to a gene: 2. CDR1 is SEHNR, CDR2 FQNEAQ, per germline (reference sequence). The chain's CDR3 is CASSLVGQGYEQYF. CDR3 sequence (DNA): TGTGCCAGCAGCTTAGTGGGACAGGGTTACGAGCAGTACTTC.

V and J are TRBV20-1 and TRBJ2-1; a weak D match, TRBD2 (6 bases). V was pared by 3 bases and J by 10 bases, with 10 bases between. CDR3 length equals 11 residues. In germline, CDR1 is DFQATT, CDR2 SNEGSKA (reference sequence). CDR3 nucleotide sequence: TGCAGTGCTAGCCTCGCGGGAGAGCAGTTCTTC. It yields the protein CSASLAGEQFF.

This clonotype has at least ten counts. J is TRBJ1-2 and V is TRBV4-3; D might be TRBD1 (5 bases). Germline CDR1 LGHNA, CDR2 YSLEER. V lost 2 bases to trimming and J lost 10 bases, with 14 bases between them. This CDR3 is built from 13 residues. The CDR3: CASSQSDTAFYTF. In DNA, the CDR3 is TGCGCCAGCAGCCAATCGGACACAGCCTTCTACACCTTC.

Many counts were recorded for this clonotype. The chain recombines TRBV9 with TRBJ1-6; D is unresolved. The CDR3 spans 19 residues. Deletions cut 5 bases from V and 4 bases from J, with 25 bases between. Germline V gene data show CDR1 as SGDLS and CDR2 as YYNGEE. As DNA, the CDR3 is TGTGCCAGCAGTAGATTTATGCCCACACCAGTAGGATATAATTCACCCCTCCACTTT. Its translation: CASSRFMPTPVGYNSPLHF.

This clonotype was seen repeatedly, ten times or more. V gene TRBV6-2 or TRBV6-3 combines with J gene TRBJ2-7; no firm D call. Trimming stripped 3 bases from V and 4 bases from J, with 7 bases between. Germline V gene sequence: CDR1 MNHEY, CDR2 SVGEGT. The CDR3 contains 12 residues. CDR3 sequence (DNA): TGTGCCAGCAGTTATTGGGCGTACGAGCAGTACTTC. Translation: CASSYWAYEQYF.

About this clonotype itself: One junction end disagrees with the germline gene, perhaps due to a read error. CDR3 DNA: TGTGTCAGCGCACCGTTAGGCAGGTACAATGAGCAGTTCTTC. Encoded protein: CVSAPLGRYNEQFF. The chain combines TRBV12-3 or TRBV12-4 with TRBJ2-1, with no clear D. CDR3 length: 14 amino acids.

The chain combines TRBV5-5 with TRBJ1-1; D gene uncertain. Germline lookup yields CDR1 SGHKS and CDR2 YYEKEE (reference sequence). This CDR3 spans 13 amino acids. V was pared by 2 bases and J by 5 bases, with 10 bases between. The CDR3 spells CASSFGGGTEAFF. The CDR3 DNA sequence: TGTGCCAGCAGCTTTGGAGGCGGAACTGAAGCTTTCTTT.

The J gene is TRBJ2-3, the V gene TRBV29-1; 8 nucleotides align to TRBD1. With V trimmed by 7 bases and J by 6 bases, 12 bases remained unmatched. Germline V gene data show CDR1 as SQVTM and CDR2 as ANQGSEA. This CDR3 spans 14 amino acids. CDR3 bases: TGCAGCGGGGAAGAGACAGGGGTTCGGGATACGCAGTATTTT. Residues: CSGEETGVRDTQYF.

This clonotype has only a few counts. This chain connects TRBV4-3 to TRBJ2-5; D gene ambiguous. CDR1 and CDR2 (germline): LGHNA, YSLEER. The CDR3 has 16 residues. Trimming shortened V by 3 bases and J by 2 bases, and 16 bases separated the two germline ends. Here the CDR3 reads CASSQTVARRQETQYF. CDR3 coding DNA: TGCGCCAGCAGCCAGACGGTAGCACGGAGACAAGAGACCCAGTACTTC.

The chain carries TRBV24-1 and TRBJ2-7; tentatively, D is TRBD1 (6 bases). This CDR3 has 14 residues. V lost 3 bases to trimming and J lost 5 bases, with 13 bases between them. Per germline, CDR1 KGHDR and CDR2 SFDVKD. The CDR3 spells CATSDITGPDEQYF. Here the CDR3 DNA reads TGTGCCACCAGTGATATAACAGGGCCGGACGAGCAGTACTTC.

This clonotype came up many times. J is TRBJ1-1 and V is TRBV5-1, with D uncertain. Trimming removed 0 bases at V and 0 bases at J, with 12 bases between. The CDR3 consists of 16 residues. CDR1 and CDR2 (germline): SGHRS, YFSETQ. CDR3 coding DNA: TGCGCCAGCAGCTTGGCGGCAGCCCCGATGAACACTGAAGCTTTCTTT. Amino acid sequence: CASSLAAAPMNTEAFF. The full variable domain, completed using reference TRBV5-1 and TRBJ1-1, is KAGVTQTPRYLIKTRGQQVTLSCSPISGHRSVSWYQQTPGQGLQFLFEYFSETQRNKGNFPGRFSGRQFSNSRSEMNVSTLELGDSALYLCASSLAAAPMNTEAFFGQGTRLTVV.

The gene calls are TRBV28 and TRBJ2-7; no reliable D call. Germline assignment: CDR1 MDHEN and CDR2 SYDVKM. The CDR3 totals 13 residues. V lost 6 bases and J lost 4, with 13 bases in between. CDR3 coding DNA: TGTGCCAGCAGCTCCCGGAAGCCGTACGAGCAGTACTTC. It is translated as CASSSRKPYEQYF.

The J gene is TRBJ2-7, the V gene TRBV27; TRBD2 matches 8 bases. The CDR3 is 16 amino acids. Germline V gene lookup returns CDR1 MNHEY and CDR2 SMNVEV (reference sequence). Germline trimming cut 4 bases from V and 4 bases from J; bases unmatched to any gene: 12. CDR3 DNA sequence: TGTGCCAGCAGTTCCCGGGGAGCGGGAGTCCCTTACGAGCAGTACTTC. It codes for CASSSRGAGVPYEQYF.

This clonotype was picked up a small number of times. The chain links TRBV4-3 to TRBJ2-7; D call uncertain. V lost 4 bases, J lost 1 base, and 11 bases lay in between. Germline V CDR1 and CDR2: LGHNA, YSLEER. CDR3 size: 14 residues. This chain's CDR3 is CASSPGPFSYEQYF. CDR3 in DNA: TGCGCCAGCAGCCCTGGTCCCTTTTCCTACGAGCAGTACTTC.

This clonotype showed up many times. V and J are TRBV11-2 and TRBJ2-1; 8 bases are a match to TRBD2. Germline CDR1 and CDR2: SGHAT and FQNNGV. Germline trimming cut 4 bases from V and 0 bases from J; bases unmatched to any gene: 11. This CDR3 has 18 residues. The CDR3 sequence is CASSSFGKSGSSYNEQFF. CDR3 nucleotide sequence: TGTGCCAGCAGCTCATTTGGGAAAAGCGGGAGCTCCTACAATGAGCAGTTCTTC.

The rearrangement uses TRBV6-1 and TRBJ2-7; D possibly corresponds to TRBD1 (5 bases). Germline assignment: CDR1 MNHNS and CDR2 SASEGT. The CDR3 sequence is 11 residues long. The germline V and J ends were trimmed by 7 bases and 5 bases, with 9 bases remaining between them. Here the CDR3 reads CASTGLHEQYF. The CDR3 DNA sequence: TGTGCCAGCACAGGGCTACACGAGCAGTACTTC.

This clonotype was seen repeatedly, ten times or more. The rearrangement joins TRBV9 to TRBJ2-5; D possibly uses TRBD1 or TRBD2 (5 bases each). The CDR3 consists of 14 residues. The V and J ends lost 0 bases and 5 bases respectively, with 11 bases between them. CDR1 SGDLS and CDR2 YYNGEE come from the germline V gene. CDR3 sequence reads: CASSVEPGLETQYF. Here the CDR3 DNA reads TGTGCCAGCAGCGTAGAGCCGGGGCTGGAGACCCAGTACTTC.

The table lists this clonotype with many counts. The chain couples TRBV20-1 to TRBJ1-2, with D unresolved. V lost 0 bases and J lost 2, with 19 bases in between. The CDR3 runs 17 residues. Germline assignment: CDR1 DFQATT and CDR2 SNEGSKA (reference sequence). CDR3 in amino acids: CSARDLTEIRRNYGYTF. The CDR3, as DNA: TGCAGTGCTAGAGATCTAACAGAAATCCGACGGAACTATGGCTACACCTTC.

In the case of this clonotype: It may be a read error: a sequence one base away is much more abundant. V usage is TRBV29-1 and J usage is TRBJ2-3; D uncertain. This CDR3 region has 13 residues. Looked up from germline, CDR1 is SQVTM and CDR2 is ANQGSEA. Trimming removed 3 bases at V and 4 bases at J, with 11 bases between. The CDR3 nucleotides are TGCAGCGTTGATGGCCCGAAGGCAGATACGCAGTATTTT. Its protein product is CSVDGPKADTQYF.

This clonotype was seen only once. This may arise from a read error, as a much more abundant clone is one base away. The V call is TRBV5-6, the J call TRBJ2-1; a possible D gene is TRBD2 (6 bases). The CDR3 runs to 17 residues. Germline V gene lookup returns CDR1 SGHDT and CDR2 YYEEEE. Trimming took 1 base from V and 4 from J, leaving 18 bases between them. CDR3 loop: CASSLRPGVLPYNEQFF. Here the CDR3 DNA reads TGTGCCAGCAGCTTGCGCCCGGGGGTATTACCTTACAATGAGCAGTTCTTC.